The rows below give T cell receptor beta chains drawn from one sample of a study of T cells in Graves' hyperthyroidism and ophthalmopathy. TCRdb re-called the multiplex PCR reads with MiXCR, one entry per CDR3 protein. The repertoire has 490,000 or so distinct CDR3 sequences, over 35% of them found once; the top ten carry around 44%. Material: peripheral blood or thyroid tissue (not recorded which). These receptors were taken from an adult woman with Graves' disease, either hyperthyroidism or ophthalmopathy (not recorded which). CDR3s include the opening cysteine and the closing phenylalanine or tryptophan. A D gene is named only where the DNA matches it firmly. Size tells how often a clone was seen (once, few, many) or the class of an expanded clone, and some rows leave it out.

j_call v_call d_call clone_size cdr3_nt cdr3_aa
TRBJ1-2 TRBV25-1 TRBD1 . TGTGCCAGCAGTGTTACAGGGGGGGTGGGTGGCTACACCTTC CASSVTGGVGGYTF
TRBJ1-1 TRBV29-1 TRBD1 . TGCAGCGTGGAAGGGACAGTCGGCACTGAAGCTTTCTTT CSVEGTVGTEAFF
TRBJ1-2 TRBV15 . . TGTGCCACCAGCAGTGCTAGATGGAGGGAAGGCTACACCTTC CATSSARWREGYTF
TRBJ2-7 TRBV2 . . TGTGCCAGTTTATCCCGCGAGCAGTACTTC CASLSREQYF
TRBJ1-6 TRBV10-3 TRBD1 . TGTGCCGCCCACAGGGGTGGCCATAATTCACCCCTCCACTTT CAAHRGGHNSPLHF
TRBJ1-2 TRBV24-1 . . TGTGCCACCAGTGACCCTGCTCGGGGCTACACCTTC CATSDPARGYTF
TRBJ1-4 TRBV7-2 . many TGTGCCAGCAGCTTAGCGGGGCAGCCAACTAATGAAAAACTGTTTTTT CASSLAGQPTNEKLFF
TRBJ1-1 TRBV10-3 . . TGTGCCATCAGTGAGTCCTTGGGGGCGACTGAAGCTTTCTTT CAISESLGATEAFF
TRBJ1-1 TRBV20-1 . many TGCAGTGCTAGAAGCCACTACATGAACACTGAAGCTTTCTTT CSARSHYMNTEAFF
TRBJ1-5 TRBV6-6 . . TGTGCCAGCAGTTACGGGACGGGGCATCAGCCCCAGCATTTT CASSYGTGHQPQHF
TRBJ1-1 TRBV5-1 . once TGCGCCAGCAGCTCAGGACAGTCAGGCGCCGGAGCTTTCTTT CASSSGQSGAGAFF
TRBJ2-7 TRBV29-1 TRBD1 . TGCAGCGTTGTCCCACCCGGGACAGGCTCCTACGAGCAGTACTTC CSVVPPGTGSYEQYF
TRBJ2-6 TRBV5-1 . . TGCGCCAGCAGCTTGGTAAGTGGTGCGGGATCCTACGTCCTGACTTTC CASSLVSGAGSYVLTF
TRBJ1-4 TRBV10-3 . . TGTGCCATCAGTGCTTCGACGGGACCTAATGAAAAACTGTTTTTT CAISASTGPNEKLFF